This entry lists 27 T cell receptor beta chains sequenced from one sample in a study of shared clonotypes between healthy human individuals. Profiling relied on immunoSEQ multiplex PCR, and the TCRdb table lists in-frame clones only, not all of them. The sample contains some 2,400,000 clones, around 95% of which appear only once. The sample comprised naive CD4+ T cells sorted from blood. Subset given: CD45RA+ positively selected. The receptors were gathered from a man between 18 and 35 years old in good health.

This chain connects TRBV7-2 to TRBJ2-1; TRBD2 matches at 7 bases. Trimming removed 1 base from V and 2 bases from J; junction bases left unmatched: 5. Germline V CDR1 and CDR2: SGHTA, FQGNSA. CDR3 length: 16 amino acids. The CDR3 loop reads CASSLGRLAAYNEQFF. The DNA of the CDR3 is TGTGCCAGCAGCTTAGGGCGGCTAGCGGCCTACAATGAGCAGTTCTTC.

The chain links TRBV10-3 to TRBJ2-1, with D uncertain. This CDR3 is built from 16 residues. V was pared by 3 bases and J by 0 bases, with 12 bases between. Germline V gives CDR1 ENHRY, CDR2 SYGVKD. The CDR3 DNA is TGTGCCATCAGTGATTACAGTGGATCCTCCTACAATGAGCAGTTCTTC. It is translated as CAISDYSGSSYNEQFF.

The CDR3: CASSQEGPAIYGYTF. The CDR3 nucleotides read TGTGCCAGCAGCCAAGAGGGGCCGGCGATCTATGGCTACACCTTC. The chain is built from TRBV14 and TRBJ1-2, with D perhaps TRBD1 (5 bases). V was shortened by 0 bases and J by 4 bases, with 12 bases between the two germline ends. Germline V lookup: CDR1 SGHDN, CDR2 FVKESK. The CDR3 length is 15 residues.

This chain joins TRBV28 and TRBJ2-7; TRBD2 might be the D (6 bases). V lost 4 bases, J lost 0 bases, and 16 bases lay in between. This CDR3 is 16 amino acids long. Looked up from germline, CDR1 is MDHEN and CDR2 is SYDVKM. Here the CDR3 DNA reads TGTGCCAGCAGTTCCTCGGGACTCCTGAGCTCCTACGAGCAGTACTTC. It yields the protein CASSSSGLLSSYEQYF.

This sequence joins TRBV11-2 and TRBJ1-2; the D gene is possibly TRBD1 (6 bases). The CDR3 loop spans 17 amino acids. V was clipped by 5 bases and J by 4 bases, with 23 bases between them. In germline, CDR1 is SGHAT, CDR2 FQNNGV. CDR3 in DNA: TGTGCCAGCAGCCGGGAGGGACACGTCGCAAACCTCTATGGCTACACCTTC. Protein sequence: CASSREGHVANLYGYTF.

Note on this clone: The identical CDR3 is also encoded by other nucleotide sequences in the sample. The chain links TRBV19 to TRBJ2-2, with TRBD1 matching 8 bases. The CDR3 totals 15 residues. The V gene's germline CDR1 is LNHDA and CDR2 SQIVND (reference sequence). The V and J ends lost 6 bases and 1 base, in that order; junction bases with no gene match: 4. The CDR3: CASSTGTGNTGELFF. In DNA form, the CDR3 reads TGTGCCAGTAGCACCGGGACAGGGAACACCGGGGAGCTGTTTTTT.

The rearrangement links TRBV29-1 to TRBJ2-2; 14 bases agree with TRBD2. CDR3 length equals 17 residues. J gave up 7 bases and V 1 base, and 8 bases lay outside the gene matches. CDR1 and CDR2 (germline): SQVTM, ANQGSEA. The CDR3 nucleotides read TGCAGCGTTGAAGCCGGACTAGCGGGAGGCGGGGTCGGGGAGCTGTTTTTT. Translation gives CSVEAGLAGGGVGELFF.

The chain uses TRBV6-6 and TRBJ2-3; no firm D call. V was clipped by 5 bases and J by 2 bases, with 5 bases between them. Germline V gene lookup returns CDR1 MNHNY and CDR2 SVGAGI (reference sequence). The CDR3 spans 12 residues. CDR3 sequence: CASSRFTDTQYF. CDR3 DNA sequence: TGTGCCAGCAGTCGATTCACAGATACGCAGTATTTT.

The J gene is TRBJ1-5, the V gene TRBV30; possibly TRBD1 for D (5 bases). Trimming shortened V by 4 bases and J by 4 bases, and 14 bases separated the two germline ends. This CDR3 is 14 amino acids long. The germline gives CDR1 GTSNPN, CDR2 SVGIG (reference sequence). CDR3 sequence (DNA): TGTGCCTGGACCCTTCAGGGAGGTAATCAGCCCCAGCATTTT. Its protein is CAWTLQGGNQPQHF.

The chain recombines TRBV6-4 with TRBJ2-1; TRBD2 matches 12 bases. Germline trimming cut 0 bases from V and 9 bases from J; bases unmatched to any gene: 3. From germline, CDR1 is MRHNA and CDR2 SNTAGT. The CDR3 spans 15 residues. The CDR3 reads CASSDSTSGRFEQFF. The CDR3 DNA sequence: TGTGCCAGCAGTGACTCTACTAGCGGGAGGTTTGAGCAGTTCTTC.

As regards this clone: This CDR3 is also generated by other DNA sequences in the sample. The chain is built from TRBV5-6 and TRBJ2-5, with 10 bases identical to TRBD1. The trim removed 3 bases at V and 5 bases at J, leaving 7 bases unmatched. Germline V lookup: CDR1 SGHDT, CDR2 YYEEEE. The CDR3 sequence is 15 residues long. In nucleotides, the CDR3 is TGTGCCAGCAGCTCGGACAGGGGGTTAGTCGAGACCCAGTACTTC. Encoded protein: CASSSDRGLVETQYF.

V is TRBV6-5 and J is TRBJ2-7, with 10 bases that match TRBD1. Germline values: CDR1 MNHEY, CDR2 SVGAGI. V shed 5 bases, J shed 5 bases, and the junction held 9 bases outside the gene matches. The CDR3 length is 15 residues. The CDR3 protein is CASSQTGTGVHEQYF. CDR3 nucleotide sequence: TGTGCCAGCAGTCAAACCGGGACAGGGGTCCACGAGCAGTACTTC.

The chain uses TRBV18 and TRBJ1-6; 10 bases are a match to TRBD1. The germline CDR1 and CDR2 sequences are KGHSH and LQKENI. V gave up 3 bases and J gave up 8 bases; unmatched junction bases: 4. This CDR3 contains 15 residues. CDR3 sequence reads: CASSPAGQGHSPLHF. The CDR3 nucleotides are TGTGCCAGCTCACCGGCGGGACAGGGGCATTCACCCCTCCACTTT.

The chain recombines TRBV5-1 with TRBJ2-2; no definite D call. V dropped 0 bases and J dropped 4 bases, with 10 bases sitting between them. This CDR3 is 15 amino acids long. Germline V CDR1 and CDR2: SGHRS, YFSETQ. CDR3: CASSLVVSSTGELFF. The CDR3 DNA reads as TGCGCCAGCAGCTTGGTCGTCAGCTCCACCGGGGAGCTGTTTTTT.

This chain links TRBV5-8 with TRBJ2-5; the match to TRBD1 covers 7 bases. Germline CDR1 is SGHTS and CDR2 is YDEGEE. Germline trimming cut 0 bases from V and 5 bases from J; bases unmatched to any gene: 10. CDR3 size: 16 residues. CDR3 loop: CASSLEGRGISETQYF. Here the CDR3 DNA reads TGTGCCAGCAGCTTGGAAGGCAGGGGGATTTCGGAGACCCAGTACTTC.

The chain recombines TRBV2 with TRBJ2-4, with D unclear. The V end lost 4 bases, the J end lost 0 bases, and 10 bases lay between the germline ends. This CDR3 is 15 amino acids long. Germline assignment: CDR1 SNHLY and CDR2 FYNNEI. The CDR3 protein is CASSVTTLAKNIQYF. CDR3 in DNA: TGTGCCAGCAGTGTAACTACCTTAGCCAAAAACATTCAGTACTTC.

CDR3 region: CASSLDNRVSSPLHF. The CDR3 DNA is TGTGCCAGCAGCTTGGACAATAGGGTGTCCTCACCCCTCCACTTT. The gene calls are TRBV5-6 and TRBJ1-6; D is unresolved. Looked up from germline, CDR1 is SGHDT and CDR2 is YYEEEE. With 0 bases removed from V and 10 bases from J, the gap between germline ends came to 14 bases. The length of the CDR3 is 15 residues.

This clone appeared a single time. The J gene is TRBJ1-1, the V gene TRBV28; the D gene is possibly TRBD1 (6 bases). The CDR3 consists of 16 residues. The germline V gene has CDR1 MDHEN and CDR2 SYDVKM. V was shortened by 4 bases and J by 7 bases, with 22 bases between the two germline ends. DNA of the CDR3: TGTGCCAGCAGTTCGCAGTTATACAGGGAGGACTTTGAAGCTTTCTTT. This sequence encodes CASSSQLYREDFEAFF.

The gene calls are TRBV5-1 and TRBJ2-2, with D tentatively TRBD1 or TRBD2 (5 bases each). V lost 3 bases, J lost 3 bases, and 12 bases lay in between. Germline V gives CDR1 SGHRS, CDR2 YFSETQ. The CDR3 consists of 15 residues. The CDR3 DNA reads TGCGCCAGCAGCTCCACAAGGGGAGACACCGGGGAGCTGTTTTTT. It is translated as CASSSTRGDTGELFF.

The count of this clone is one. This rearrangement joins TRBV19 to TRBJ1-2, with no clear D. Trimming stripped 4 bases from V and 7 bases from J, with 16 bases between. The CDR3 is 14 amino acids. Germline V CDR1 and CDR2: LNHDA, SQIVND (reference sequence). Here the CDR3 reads CASSTRGWGFGYTF. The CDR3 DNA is TGTGCCAGTAGTACTCGCGGGTGGGGTTTTGGCTACACCTTC.

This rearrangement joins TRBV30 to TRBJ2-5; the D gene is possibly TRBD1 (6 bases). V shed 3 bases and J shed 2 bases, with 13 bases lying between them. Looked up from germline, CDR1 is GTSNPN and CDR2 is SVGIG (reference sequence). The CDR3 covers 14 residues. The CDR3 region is CAWSRGVGQETQYF. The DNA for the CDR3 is TGTGCCTGGAGCAGGGGAGTGGGTCAAGAGACCCAGTACTTC.

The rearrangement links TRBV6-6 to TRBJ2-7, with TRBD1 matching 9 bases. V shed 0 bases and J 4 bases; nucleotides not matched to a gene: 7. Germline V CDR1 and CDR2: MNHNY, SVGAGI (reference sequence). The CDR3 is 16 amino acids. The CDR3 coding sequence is TGTGCCAGCAGTTACTCCCCGGGACAGGGTAATTACGAGCAGTACTTC. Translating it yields CASSYSPGQGNYEQYF.

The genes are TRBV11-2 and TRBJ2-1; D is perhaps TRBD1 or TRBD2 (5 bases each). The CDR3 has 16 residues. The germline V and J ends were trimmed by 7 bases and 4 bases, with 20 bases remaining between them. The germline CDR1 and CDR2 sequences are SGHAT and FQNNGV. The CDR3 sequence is CASTDRGAWGYNEQFF. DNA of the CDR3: TGTGCCAGCACCGACCGGGGTGCCTGGGGGTACAATGAGCAGTTCTTC.

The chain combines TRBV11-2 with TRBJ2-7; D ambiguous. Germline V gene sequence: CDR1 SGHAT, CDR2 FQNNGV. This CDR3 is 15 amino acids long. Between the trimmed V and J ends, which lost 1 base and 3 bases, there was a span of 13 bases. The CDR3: CASSLAPGARYEQYF. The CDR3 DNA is TGTGCCAGCAGCTTAGCCCCAGGCGCCCGCTACGAGCAGTACTTC.

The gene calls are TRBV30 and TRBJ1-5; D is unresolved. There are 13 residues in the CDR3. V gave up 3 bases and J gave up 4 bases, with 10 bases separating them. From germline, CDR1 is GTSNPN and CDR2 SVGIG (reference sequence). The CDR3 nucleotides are TGTGCCTGGAGCGATACACCTAATCAGCCCCAGCATTTT. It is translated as CAWSDTPNQPQHF.

The CDR3: CASSPPGQGAAGYTF. DNA for the CDR3: TGTGCCAGCAGCCCACCGGGACAGGGGGCTGCTGGCTACACCTTC. This chain links TRBV5-4 with TRBJ1-2, with 12 bases lining up with TRBD1. The CDR3 runs 15 residues. Germline CDR1 is SGHNT and CDR2 is YYREEE (reference sequence). The V segment lost 4 bases and the J segment 7 bases; nucleotides outside the gene matches: 8. Together with reference TRBV5-4 and TRBJ1-2, the CDR3 gives the full variable domain: ETGVTQSPTHLIKTRGQQVTLRCSSQSGHNTVSWYQQALGQGPQFIFQYYREEENGRGNFPPRFSGLQFPNYSSELNVNALELDDSALYLCASSPPGQGAAGYTFGSGTRLTVV.

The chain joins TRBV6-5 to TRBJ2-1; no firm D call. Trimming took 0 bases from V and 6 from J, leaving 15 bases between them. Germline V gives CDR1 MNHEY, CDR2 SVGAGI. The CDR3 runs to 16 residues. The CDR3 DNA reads TGTGCCAGCAGTTACTCAGCCAGCCCTACTTCCAATGAGCAGTTCTTC. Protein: CASSYSASPTSNEQFF.